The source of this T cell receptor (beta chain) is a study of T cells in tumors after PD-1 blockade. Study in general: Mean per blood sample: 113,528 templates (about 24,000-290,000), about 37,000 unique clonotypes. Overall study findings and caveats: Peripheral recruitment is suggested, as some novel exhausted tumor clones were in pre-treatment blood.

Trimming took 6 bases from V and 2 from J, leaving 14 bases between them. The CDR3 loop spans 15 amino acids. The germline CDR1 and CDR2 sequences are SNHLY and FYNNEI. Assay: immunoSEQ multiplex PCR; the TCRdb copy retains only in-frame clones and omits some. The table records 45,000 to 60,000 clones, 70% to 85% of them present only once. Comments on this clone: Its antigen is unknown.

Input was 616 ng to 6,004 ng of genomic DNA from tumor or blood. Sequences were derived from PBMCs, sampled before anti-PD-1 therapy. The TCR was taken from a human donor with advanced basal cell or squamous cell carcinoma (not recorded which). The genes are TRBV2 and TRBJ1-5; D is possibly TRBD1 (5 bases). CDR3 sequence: CASRETESRNQPQHF. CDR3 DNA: TGTGCCAGCAGAGAGACAGAATCGCGCAATCAGCCCCAGCATTTT.